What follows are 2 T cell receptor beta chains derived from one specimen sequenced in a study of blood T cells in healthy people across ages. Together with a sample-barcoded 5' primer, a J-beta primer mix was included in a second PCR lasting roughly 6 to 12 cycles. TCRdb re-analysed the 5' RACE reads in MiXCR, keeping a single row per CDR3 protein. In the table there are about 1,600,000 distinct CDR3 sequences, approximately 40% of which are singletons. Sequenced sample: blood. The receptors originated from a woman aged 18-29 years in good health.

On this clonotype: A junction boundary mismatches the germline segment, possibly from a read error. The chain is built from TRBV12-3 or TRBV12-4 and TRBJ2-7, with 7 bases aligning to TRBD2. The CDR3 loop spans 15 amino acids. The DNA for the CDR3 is TGTGCCAGCAGCTTTCCTAGCGGAGGCTCCTACGAGCGGTACTTC. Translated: CASSFPSGGSYERYF.

CDR3 bases: TGCGCCAGCAGCCAAGTATCCGGGGCTGGGGTTGAGCAGTTCTTC. This codes for CASSQVSGAGVEQFF. V is TRBV4-1 and J is TRBJ2-1; D is perhaps TRBD1 or TRBD2 (5 bases each). The germline gives CDR1 MGHRA, CDR2 YSYEKL. V lost 1 base and J lost 9, with 16 bases in between. There are 15 residues in the CDR3.